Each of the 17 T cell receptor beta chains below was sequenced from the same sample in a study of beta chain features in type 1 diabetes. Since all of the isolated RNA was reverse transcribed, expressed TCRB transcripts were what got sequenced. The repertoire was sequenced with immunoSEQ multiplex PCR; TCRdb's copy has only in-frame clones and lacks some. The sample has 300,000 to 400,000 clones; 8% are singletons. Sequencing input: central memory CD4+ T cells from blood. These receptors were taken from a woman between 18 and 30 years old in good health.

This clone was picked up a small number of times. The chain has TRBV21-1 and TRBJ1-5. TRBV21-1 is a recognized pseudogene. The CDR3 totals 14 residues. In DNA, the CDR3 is TGTGCCAGCAGCAAAGTAAGCAGCAATCAGCCCCAGCATTTT. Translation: CASSKVSSNQPQHF.

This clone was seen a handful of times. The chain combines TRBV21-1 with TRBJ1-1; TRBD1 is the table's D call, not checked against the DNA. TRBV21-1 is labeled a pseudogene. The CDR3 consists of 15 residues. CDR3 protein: CASSKVGALNTEAFF. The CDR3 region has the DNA TGTGCCAGCAGCAAAGTTGGGGCCCTGAACACTGAAGCTTTCTTT.

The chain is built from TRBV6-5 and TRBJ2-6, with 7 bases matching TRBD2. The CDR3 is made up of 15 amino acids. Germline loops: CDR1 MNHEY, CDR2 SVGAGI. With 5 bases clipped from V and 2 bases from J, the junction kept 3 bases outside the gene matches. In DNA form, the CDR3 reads TGTGCCAGCAGTAACGGACTAGCTGGGGCCAACGTCCTGACTTTC. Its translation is CASSNGLAGANVLTF.

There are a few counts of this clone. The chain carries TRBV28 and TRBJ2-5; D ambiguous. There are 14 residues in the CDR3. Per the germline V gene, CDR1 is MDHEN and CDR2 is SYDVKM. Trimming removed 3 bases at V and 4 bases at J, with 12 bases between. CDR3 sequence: CASSFTTLGETQYF. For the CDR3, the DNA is TGTGCCAGCAGTTTTACTACCCTGGGAGAGACCCAGTACTTC.

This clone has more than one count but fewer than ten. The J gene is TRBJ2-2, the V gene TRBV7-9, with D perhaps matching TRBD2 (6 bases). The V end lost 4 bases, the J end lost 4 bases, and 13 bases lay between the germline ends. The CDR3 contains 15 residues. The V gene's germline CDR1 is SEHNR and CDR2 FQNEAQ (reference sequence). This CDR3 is CASSSSEGGTGELFF. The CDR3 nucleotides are TGTGCCAGCAGCTCCTCGGAGGGTGGCACCGGGGAGCTGTTTTTT.

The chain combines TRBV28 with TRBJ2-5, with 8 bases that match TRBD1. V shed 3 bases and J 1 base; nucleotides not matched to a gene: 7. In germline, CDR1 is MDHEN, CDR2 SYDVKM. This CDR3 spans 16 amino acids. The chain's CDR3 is CASSFYRTGSQETQYF. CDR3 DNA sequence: TGTGCCAGCAGTTTCTACAGGACAGGGAGCCAAGAGACCCAGTACTTC.

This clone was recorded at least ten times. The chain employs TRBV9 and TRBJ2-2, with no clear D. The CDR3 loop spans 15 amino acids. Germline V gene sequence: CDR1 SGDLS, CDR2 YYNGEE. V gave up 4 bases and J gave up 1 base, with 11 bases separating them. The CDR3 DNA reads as TGTGCCAGCAGCCTTGATGGGCAGAACACCGGGGAGCTGTTTTTT. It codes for CASSLDGQNTGELFF.

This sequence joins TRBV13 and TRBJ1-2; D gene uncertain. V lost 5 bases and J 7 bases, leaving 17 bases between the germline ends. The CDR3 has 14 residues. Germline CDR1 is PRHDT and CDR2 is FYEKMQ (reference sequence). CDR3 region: CASSVTDGLGGYTF. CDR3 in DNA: TGTGCCAGCAGCGTTACAGATGGACTGGGTGGCTACACCTTC.

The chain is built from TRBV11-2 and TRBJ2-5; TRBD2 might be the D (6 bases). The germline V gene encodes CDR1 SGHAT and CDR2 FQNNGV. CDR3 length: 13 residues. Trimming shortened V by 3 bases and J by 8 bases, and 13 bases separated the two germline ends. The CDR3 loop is CASSFPGVVTQYF. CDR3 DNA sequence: TGTGCCAGCAGCTTTCCGGGAGTAGTTACCCAGTACTTC.

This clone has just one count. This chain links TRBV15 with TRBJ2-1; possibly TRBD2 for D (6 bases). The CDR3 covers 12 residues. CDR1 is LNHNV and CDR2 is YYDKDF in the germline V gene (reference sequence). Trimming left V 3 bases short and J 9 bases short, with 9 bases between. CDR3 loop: CATSSLASEQFF. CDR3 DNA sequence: TGTGCCACCAGCAGTCTAGCGAGTGAGCAGTTCTTC.

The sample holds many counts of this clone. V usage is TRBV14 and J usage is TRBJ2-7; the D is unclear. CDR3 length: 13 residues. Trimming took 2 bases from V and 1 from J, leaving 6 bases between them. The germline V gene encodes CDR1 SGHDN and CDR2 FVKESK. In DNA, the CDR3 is TGTGCCAGCAGCCAATTTGTGTCCTACGAGCAGTACTTC. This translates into CASSQFVSYEQYF.

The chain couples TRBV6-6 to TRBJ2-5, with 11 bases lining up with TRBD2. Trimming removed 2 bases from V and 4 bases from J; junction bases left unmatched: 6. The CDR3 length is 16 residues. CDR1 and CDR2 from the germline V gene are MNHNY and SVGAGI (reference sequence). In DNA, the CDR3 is TGTGCCAGCAGTTACAGGGGGACTAGCGGTCGAGAGACCCAGTACTTC. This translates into CASSYRGTSGRETQYF.

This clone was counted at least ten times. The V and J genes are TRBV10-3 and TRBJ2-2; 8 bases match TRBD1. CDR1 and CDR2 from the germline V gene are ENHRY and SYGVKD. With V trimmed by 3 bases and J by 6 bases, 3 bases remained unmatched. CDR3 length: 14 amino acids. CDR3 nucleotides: TGTGCCATCAGTGACAGGACAGGGTCCGGGGAGCTGTTTTTT. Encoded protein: CAISDRTGSGELFF.

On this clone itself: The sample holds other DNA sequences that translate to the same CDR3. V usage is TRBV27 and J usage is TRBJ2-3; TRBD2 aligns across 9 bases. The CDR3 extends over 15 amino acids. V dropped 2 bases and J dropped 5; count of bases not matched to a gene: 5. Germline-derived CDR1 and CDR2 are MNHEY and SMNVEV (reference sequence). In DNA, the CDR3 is TGTGCCAGCAGTTTAGCGGGAGGGCCGAGAGATACGCAGTATTTT. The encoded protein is CASSLAGGPRDTQYF.

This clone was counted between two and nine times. The CDR3 loop reads CSASDGEEAFF. The CDR3, as DNA: TGCAGTGCTAGTGACGGTGAAGAAGCTTTCTTT. V and J are TRBV20-1 and TRBJ1-1; D unclear. The germline V and J ends were trimmed by 3 bases and 8 bases, with 10 bases remaining between them. Germline V gene data show CDR1 as DFQATT and CDR2 as SNEGSKA (reference sequence). The CDR3 loop spans 11 amino acids.

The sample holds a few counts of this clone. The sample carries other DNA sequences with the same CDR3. CDR3 coding DNA: TGTGCCAGCAGCTCCCGAGGGGCCGGGGAGCTGTTTTTT. Translation gives CASSSRGAGELFF. The rearrangement uses TRBV7-2 and TRBJ2-2, with D perhaps TRBD1 or TRBD2 (5 bases each). The V gene lost 4 bases and the J gene lost 6 bases, with 9 bases spanning the gap. There are 13 residues in the CDR3. The germline gives CDR1 SGHTA, CDR2 FQGNSA.

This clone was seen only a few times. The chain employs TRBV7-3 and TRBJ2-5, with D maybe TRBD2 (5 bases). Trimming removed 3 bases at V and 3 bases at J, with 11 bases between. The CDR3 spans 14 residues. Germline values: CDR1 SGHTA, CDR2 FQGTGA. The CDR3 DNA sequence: TGTGCCAGCAGCTTCATCTCCGGGAAAGAGACCCAGTACTTC. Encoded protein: CASSFISGKETQYF.